The 7 T cell receptor beta chains below all came from one sample that was sequenced in a study of T-cell memory formation after mild COVID-19. TCRdb reanalysed the 5' RACE reads using MiXCR and keeps one entry per CDR3 protein. This sample has hundreds of thousands of distinct CDR3 sequences; around 20% occur once, and the top ten carry 21%. Sequences were obtained from PBMCs or a T cell subset sorted from them (not recorded which). The receptors come from a man younger than 30 who had mild COVID-19 (a few samples of this study predate the infection). Cell type and time point are not known.

The chain employs TRBV6-2 or TRBV6-3 and TRBJ2-4; a possible D gene is TRBD1 (5 bases). Germline V gives CDR1 MNHEY, CDR2 SVGEGT. Trimming took off 2 bases at V and 11 bases at J, with 10 bases between the two ends. This CDR3 contains 12 residues. DNA for the CDR3: TGTGCCAGCAGTTACCAGGGTCGGTTTCAGTACTTC. This codes for CASSYQGRFQYF.

This clonotype has ten or more counts. The chain has TRBV5-1 and TRBJ2-3; D gene ambiguous. From germline, CDR1 is SGHRS and CDR2 YFSETQ. This CDR3 comprises 15 residues. The ends were cut back, 6 bases at V and 3 bases at J, with 17 bases in the middle. CDR3 DNA: TGCGCCAGCACCGCTGGAGCGTATGGTACAGATACGCAGTATTTT. This encodes CASTAGAYGTDTQYF.

The table lists this clonotype with a few counts. V is TRBV10-3 and J is TRBJ2-2; the D is unclear. This CDR3 region has 14 residues. V lost 6 bases and J 2 bases, leaving 10 bases between the germline ends. Looked up from germline, CDR1 is ENHRY and CDR2 is SYGVKD. CDR3 residues: CAIRIQDNTGELFF. In nucleotides, the CDR3 is TGTGCCATCAGGATCCAGGATAACACCGGGGAGCTGTTTTTT.

V is TRBV29-1 and J is TRBJ2-7; D remains unclear. V gave up 7 bases and J gave up 7 bases, with 20 bases separating them. This CDR3 has 13 amino acids. Germline V gene lookup returns CDR1 SQVTM and CDR2 ANQGSEA. In DNA form, the CDR3 reads TGCAGCGGGGGTTCCCCACGGGCTAGTGAGCAGTACGTC. Its translation: CSGGSPRASEQYV.

This clonotype has a count of ten or more. The gene calls are TRBV5-1 and TRBJ2-7, with 8 bases that match TRBD1. CDR1 and CDR2 from the germline V gene are SGHRS and YFSETQ. This CDR3 has 15 amino acids. V shed 0 bases and J 3 bases; nucleotides not matched to a gene: 5. This CDR3 is CASSLGPGQGYEQYF. Here the CDR3 DNA reads TGCGCCAGCAGCTTGGGACCTGGACAGGGCTACGAGCAGTACTTC.

The V and J genes are TRBV7-6 and TRBJ2-5, with D perhaps matching TRBD2 (5 bases). CDR1 is SGHVS, CDR2 FNYEAQ, per germline. The CDR3 has 14 amino acids. V lost 3 bases, J lost 5 bases, and 13 bases lay in between. The CDR3 protein is CASSFVARGETQYF. The CDR3 DNA is TGTGCCAGCAGCTTCGTGGCAAGAGGGGAGACCCAGTACTTC. Based on the CDR3 plus reference TRBV7-6 and TRBJ2-5, the full variable domain is GAGVSQSPRYKVTKRGQDVALRCDPISGHVSLYWYRQALGQGPEFLTYFNYEAQQDKSGLPNDRFSAERPEGSISTLTIQRTEQRDSAMYRCASSFVARGETQYFGPGTRLLVL.

The chain carries TRBV6-5 and TRBJ2-3; maybe TRBD2 (6 bases). The germline V gene encodes CDR1 MNHEY and CDR2 SVGAGI. This CDR3 is 17 amino acids long. V was pared by 6 bases and J by 2 bases, with 21 bases between. The chain's CDR3 is CASRPWEAKGPTDTQYF. CDR3 coding DNA: TGTGCCAGCAGACCCTGGGAGGCGAAAGGGCCCACAGATACGCAGTATTTT.